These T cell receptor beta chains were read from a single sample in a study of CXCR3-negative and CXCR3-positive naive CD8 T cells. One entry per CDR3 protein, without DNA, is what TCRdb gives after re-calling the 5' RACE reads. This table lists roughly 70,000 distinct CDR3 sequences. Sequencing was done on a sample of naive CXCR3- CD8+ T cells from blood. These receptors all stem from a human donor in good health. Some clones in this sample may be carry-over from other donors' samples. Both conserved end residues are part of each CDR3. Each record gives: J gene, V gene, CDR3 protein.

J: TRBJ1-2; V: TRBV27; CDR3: CASSYFTGDGGYTF
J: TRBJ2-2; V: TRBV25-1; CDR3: CASSEGLDGRPGELFF
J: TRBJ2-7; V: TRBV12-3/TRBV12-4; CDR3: CASSLSAGGHEQYF
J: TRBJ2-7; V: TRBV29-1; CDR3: CSVTSRTYEQYF
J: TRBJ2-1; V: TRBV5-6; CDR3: CASSPGSDNEQFF
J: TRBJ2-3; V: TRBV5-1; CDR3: CASSSPPLGLSTDTQYF
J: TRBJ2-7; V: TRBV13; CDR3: CASSQEADSYEQYF
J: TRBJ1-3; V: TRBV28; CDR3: CASSPDLNTIYF
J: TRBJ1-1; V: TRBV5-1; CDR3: CASSLGRPSEHRPEAFF
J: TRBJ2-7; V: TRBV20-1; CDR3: CSAKDGRYEQYF
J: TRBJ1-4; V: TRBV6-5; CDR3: CASRPGPRATNEKLFF
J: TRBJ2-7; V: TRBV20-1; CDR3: CSARDLQGYYEQYF
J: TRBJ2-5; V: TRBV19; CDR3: CASSIDPGLAVQETQYF
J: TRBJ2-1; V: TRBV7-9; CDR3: CASSITNTGNRIESYNEQFF
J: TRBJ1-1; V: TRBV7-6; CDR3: CASSLATGGNTEAFF
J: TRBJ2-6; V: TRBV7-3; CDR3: CASSLTGWDRATSGANVLTF
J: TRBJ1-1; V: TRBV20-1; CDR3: CSAPTANTEAFF
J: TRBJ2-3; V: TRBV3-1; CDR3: CASSQESSTDTQYF
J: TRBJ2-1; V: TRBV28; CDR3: CASSELLSYNEQFF
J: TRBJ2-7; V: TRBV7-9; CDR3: CASTPGTPHEQYF
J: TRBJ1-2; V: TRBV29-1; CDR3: CSVPTGFGYTF
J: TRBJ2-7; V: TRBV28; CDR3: CASGRERGGTYEQYF
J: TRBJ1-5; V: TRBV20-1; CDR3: CSAIRQGTNQPQHF
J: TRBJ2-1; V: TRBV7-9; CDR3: CASSWDRVSYNEQFF
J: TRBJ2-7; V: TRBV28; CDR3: CASRSGGSYEQYF
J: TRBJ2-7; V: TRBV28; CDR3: CASSFGSSYEQYF
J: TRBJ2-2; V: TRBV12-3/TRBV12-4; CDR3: CASSFRVPGELFF
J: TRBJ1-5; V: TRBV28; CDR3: CASSLTLNSNQPQHF